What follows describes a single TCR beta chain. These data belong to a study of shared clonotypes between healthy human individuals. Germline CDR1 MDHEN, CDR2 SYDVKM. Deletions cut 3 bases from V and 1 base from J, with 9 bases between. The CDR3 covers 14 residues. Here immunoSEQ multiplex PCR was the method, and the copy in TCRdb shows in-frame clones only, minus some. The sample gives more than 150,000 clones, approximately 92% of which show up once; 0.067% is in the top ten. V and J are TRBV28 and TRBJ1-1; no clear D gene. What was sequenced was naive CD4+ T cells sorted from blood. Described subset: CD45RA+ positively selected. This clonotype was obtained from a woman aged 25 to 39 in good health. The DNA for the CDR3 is TGTGCCAGCAGTTTCATGGGAAGGAACACTGAAGCTTTCTTT. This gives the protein CASSFMGRNTEAFF.